These 9 T cell receptor beta chains came from one sample sequenced in a study of T cells in Graves' hyperthyroidism and ophthalmopathy. Regions amplified from RNA transcripts were the TCR beta CDR3 regions. Initially, a first-round RT-PCR of the TCR CDR3 employed the HTBI primer set. TCRdb recomputed calls from the multiplex PCR reads with MiXCR, one row per CDR3 protein. Of approximately 430,000 distinct CDR3 sequences in the sample, about 14% were seen once. Sample: blood. The source is a man aged 18 to 35 with Graves' ophthalmopathy.

This chain uses TRBV29-1 with TRBJ2-6, with no clear D. CDR1 is SQVTM and CDR2 is ANQGSEA in the germline V gene. V dropped 7 bases and J dropped 0 bases, with 19 bases sitting between them. The CDR3 is made up of 17 amino acids. The CDR3, as DNA: TGCAGCGAACCGATTGTACCCCTATACTCTGGGGCCAACGTCCTGACTTTC. Translation: CSEPIVPLYSGANVLTF.

This clonotype was found many times. The V and J genes are TRBV11-2 and TRBJ2-1; the D gene is possibly TRBD2 (6 bases). The CDR3 is 17 amino acids. The V gene lost 1 base and the J gene lost 2 bases, with 15 bases spanning the gap. Per germline, CDR1 SGHAT and CDR2 FQNNGV. DNA of the CDR3: TGTGCCAGCAGCTTAGTAATTGCGGGGAGCGCCTACAATGAGCAGTTCTTC. It encodes CASSLVIAGSAYNEQFF.

This chain joins TRBV18 and TRBJ2-1; D uncertain. Per the germline V gene, CDR1 is KGHSH and CDR2 is LQKENI. Deletions cut 2 bases from V and 6 bases from J, with 11 bases between. This CDR3 is built from 14 residues. CDR3 amino acids: CASSPEVSGNEQFF. CDR3 sequence (DNA): TGTGCCAGCTCACCAGAGGTCTCGGGCAATGAGCAGTTCTTC.

The J gene is TRBJ1-5, the V gene TRBV20-1; D remains ambiguous. Germline CDR1 is DFQATT and CDR2 is SNEGSKA (reference sequence). Trimming removed 6 bases from V and 4 bases from J, with 19 bases in between. The CDR3 runs 15 residues. CDR3 DNA sequence: TGCAGTGCCCAAACCTGGGAGGGAAGGAATCAGCCCCAGCATTTT. Translation gives CSAQTWEGRNQPQHF.

The sample holds a few counts of this clonotype. The chain joins TRBV5-1 to TRBJ2-3; D might be TRBD1 or TRBD2, each matching 5 bases. This CDR3 has 14 amino acids. V lost 0 bases and J 6 bases, leaving 11 bases between the germline ends. Germline-derived CDR1 and CDR2 are SGHRS and YFSETQ. The CDR3 region is CASSLAGSLDTQYF. The DNA of the CDR3 is TGCGCCAGCAGCTTGGCAGGGAGTTTGGATACGCAGTATTTT.

The sample holds many counts of this clonotype. The rearrangement joins TRBV3-1 to TRBJ2-7; TRBD2 agrees at 9 bases. CDR3 length: 16 residues. Per the germline V gene, CDR1 is LGHDT and CDR2 is YNNKEL (reference sequence). V lost 4 bases and J lost 7; bases outside the gene matches: 14. CDR3 coding DNA: TGTGCCAGCAGCCCCCTGGATGGAGCGGGAGGATGGGAGCAGTACTTC. As protein: CASSPLDGAGGWEQYF.

The V call is TRBV6-5, the J call TRBJ2-3; TRBD2 agrees at 12 bases. Germline CDR1 reads MNHEY; CDR2 reads SVGAGI. CDR3 length: 16 residues. The V gene end was trimmed by 5 bases and the J gene end by 2 bases; junction bases not matched to a gene: 5. In DNA form, the CDR3 reads TGTGCCAGCAGTCACGGACTAGCGGGGATCACAGATACGCAGTATTTT. This translates into CASSHGLAGITDTQYF.

This clonotype appeared many times. The chain is built from TRBV2 and TRBJ2-7; TRBD2 matches 7 bases. This CDR3 has 14 residues. J lost 7 bases, V lost 3 bases, and 9 bases had no gene match. The germline V gene has CDR1 SNHLY and CDR2 FYNNEI. In DNA form, the CDR3 reads TGTGCCAGCAGTGAGCGGGGGTTGGGCGGGGAGCAGTACTTC. The encoded protein is CASSERGLGGEQYF.

In this sample, this clonotype turned up many times. The chain links TRBV5-1 to TRBJ2-1, with D uncertain. Trimming removed 3 bases at V and 13 bases at J, with 17 bases between. The CDR3 length is 13 residues. CDR1 is SGHRS, CDR2 YFSETQ, per germline. The CDR3 loop is CASSSTSPEIQFF. CDR3 bases: TGCGCCAGCAGCTCAACCTCCCCCGAAATCCAGTTCTTC.